This TCR beta chain is drawn from a study of blood T cell repertoires in COVID-19. Study-wide background: COVID-19 samples from acute and convalescent phases originated in the United States, Italy and Spain. T cells, B-cell-depleted T cells, or PBMCs supplied cDNA or gDNA.

Per the germline V gene, CDR1 is SEHNR and CDR2 is FQNEAQ (reference sequence). V lost 6 bases and J lost 5; bases outside the gene matches: 6. The CDR3 runs to 15 residues. In the original processing: Amplification of reference gene primers provided the estimated nucleated cell counts. Sequencing used immunoSEQ multiplex PCR; TCRdb keeps in-frame clones, though not all of them. Clone size and the V and J calls come from that table; the DNA yielded D and trimming. The sample includes about 200,000 clones, about 90% of them seen just once. The sequencing sample was made of peripheral blood. The rearrangement joins TRBV7-9 to TRBJ2-3, with 12 bases that match TRBD2. The TCR originated in a woman aged 70-85 years with acute or convalescent COVID-19. The DNA of the CDR3 is TGTGCCAGCAGAAAAGGACTAGCGGGGAAAGATACGCAGTATTTT. Protein: CASRKGLAGKDTQYF.